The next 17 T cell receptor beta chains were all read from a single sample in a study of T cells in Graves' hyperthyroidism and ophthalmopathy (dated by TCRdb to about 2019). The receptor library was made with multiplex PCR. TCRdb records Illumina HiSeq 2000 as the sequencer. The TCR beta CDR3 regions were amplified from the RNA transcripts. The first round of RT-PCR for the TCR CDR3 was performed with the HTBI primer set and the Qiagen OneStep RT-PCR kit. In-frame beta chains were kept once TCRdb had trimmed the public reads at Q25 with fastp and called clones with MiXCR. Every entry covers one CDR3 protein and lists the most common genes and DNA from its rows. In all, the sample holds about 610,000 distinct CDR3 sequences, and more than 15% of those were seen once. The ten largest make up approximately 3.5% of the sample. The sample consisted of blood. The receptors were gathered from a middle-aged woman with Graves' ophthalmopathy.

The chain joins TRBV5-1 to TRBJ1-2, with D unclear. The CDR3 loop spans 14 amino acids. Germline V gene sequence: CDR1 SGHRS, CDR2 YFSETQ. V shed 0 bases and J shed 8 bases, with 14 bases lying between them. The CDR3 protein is CASSLDAVSVGYTF. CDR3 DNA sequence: TGCGCCAGCAGCTTGGATGCGGTCTCTGTCGGCTACACCTTC.

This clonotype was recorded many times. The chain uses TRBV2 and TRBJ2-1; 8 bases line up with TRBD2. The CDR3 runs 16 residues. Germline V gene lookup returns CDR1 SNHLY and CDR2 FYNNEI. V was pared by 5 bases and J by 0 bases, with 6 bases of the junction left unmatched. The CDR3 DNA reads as TGTGCCAGCAGTCCACTAGCGGAAAGCTCCTACAATGAGCAGTTCTTC. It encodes CASSPLAESSYNEQFF.

CDR3 in DNA: TGTGCCTGGAGTGTCGCAGGGTTAGGGAACGAGCAGTACTTC. Amino acid sequence: CAWSVAGLGNEQYF. The chain is built from TRBV30 and TRBJ2-7, with D tentatively TRBD1 (5 bases). This CDR3 comprises 14 residues. V gave up 0 bases and J gave up 5 bases, with 14 bases separating them. Per the germline V gene, CDR1 is GTSNPN and CDR2 is SVGIG (reference sequence). The whole variable domain, filled in from reference TRBV30 and TRBJ2-7, reads SQTIHQWPATLVQPVGSPLSLECTVEGTSNPNLYWYRQAAGRGLQLLFYSVGIGQISSEVPQNLSASRPQDRQFILSSKKLLLSDSGFYLCAWSVAGLGNEQYFGPGTRLTVT.

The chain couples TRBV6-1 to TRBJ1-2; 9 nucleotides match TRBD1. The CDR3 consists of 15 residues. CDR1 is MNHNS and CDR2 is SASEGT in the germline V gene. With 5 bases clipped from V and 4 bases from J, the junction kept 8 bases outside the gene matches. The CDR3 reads CASSPPGQGTYGYTF. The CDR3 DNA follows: TGTGCCAGCAGTCCTCCGGGACAGGGTACCTATGGCTACACCTTC.

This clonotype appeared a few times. Here the CDR3 DNA reads TGTGCCAGCAGGCCGGGACAGGGGCCCTTCTTTCGTGGCTACACCTTC. Translation gives CASRPGQGPFFRGYTF. The V call is TRBV6-1, the J call TRBJ1-2; 10 bases align to TRBD1. After removal of 6 bases from V and 7 bases from J, the junction contained 14 bases not matched to a gene. In germline, CDR1 is MNHNS, CDR2 SASEGT. There are 16 residues in the CDR3.

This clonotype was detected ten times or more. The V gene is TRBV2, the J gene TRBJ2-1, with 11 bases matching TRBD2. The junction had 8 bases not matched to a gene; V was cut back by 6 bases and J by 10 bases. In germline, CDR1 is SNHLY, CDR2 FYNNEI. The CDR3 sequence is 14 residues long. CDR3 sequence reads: CASRTSGMMSEQFF. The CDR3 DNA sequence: TGTGCCAGCAGGACTAGCGGGATGATGTCGGAGCAGTTCTTC.

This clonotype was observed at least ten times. The CDR3: CSAAGGAGDYEQYF. In DNA form, the CDR3 reads TGCAGTGCCGCCGGGGGCGCGGGGGACTACGAGCAGTACTTC. The rearrangement links TRBV20-1 to TRBJ2-7; possible D gene TRBD2, 7 bases. The CDR3 has 14 amino acids. V was trimmed by 6 bases and J by 3 bases, leaving 18 bases between them. The germline CDR1 and CDR2 sequences are DFQATT and SNEGSKA (reference sequence).

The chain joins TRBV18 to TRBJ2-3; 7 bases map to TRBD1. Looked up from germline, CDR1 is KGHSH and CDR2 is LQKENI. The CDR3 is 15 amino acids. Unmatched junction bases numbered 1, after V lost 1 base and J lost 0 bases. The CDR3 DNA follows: TGTGCCAGCTCACCACAGGGGGCTAGCACAGATACGCAGTATTTT. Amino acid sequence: CASSPQGASTDTQYF.

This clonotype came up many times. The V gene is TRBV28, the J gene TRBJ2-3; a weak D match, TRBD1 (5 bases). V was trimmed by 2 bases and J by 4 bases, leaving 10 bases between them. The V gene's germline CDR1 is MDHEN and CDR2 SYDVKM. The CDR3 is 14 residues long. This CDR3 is CASSLGQGPDTQYF. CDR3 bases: TGTGCCAGCAGTTTAGGGCAGGGTCCAGATACGCAGTATTTT.

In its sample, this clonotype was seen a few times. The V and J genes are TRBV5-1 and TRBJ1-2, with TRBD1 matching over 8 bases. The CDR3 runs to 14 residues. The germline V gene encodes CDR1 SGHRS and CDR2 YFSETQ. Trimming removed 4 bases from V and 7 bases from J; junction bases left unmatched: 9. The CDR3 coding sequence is TGCGCCAGCAGCCCTACAGGGGGTTTCGGTGGCTACACCTTC. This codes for CASSPTGGFGGYTF.

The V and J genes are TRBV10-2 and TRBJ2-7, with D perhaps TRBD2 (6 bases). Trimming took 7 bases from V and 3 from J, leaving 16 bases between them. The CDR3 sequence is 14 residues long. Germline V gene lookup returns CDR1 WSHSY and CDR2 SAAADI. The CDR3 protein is CASNRAAGDYEQYF. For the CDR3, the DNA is TGCGCCAGCAATCGCGCAGCGGGCGACTACGAGCAGTACTTC.

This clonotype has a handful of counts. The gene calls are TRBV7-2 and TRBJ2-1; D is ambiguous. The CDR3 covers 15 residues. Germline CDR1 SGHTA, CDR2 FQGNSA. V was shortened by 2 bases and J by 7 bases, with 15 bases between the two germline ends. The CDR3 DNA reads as TGTGCCAGCAGCTTAACCTTTGGTTCGGAGAATGAGCAGTTCTTC. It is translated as CASSLTFGSENEQFF.

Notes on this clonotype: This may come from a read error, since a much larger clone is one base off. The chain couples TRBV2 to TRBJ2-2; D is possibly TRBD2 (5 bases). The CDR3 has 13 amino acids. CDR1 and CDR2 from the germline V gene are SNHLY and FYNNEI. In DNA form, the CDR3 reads TGTGGCAGCAGTACTAGTCACACCGGGGAGCTGTTTTTT. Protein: CGSSTSHTGELFF.

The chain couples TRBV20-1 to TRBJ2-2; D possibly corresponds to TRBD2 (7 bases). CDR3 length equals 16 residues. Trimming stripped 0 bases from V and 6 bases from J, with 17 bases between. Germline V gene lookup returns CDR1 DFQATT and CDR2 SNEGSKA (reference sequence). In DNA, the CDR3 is TGCAGTGCTAGAGATCGAGGGGGAGGGTTCCCCGGGGAGCTGTTTTTT. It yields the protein CSARDRGGGFPGELFF.

The CDR3 reads CASSFGTERRGNEKLFF. CDR3 coding DNA: TGTGCCAGCAGTTTCGGGACAGAGAGACGGGGTAATGAAAAACTGTTTTTT. The rearrangement joins TRBV6-1 to TRBJ1-4; 7 positions match TRBD1. After removal of 5 bases from V and 4 bases from J, the junction contained 13 bases not matched to a gene. Germline values: CDR1 MNHNS, CDR2 SASEGT. This CDR3 spans 17 amino acids.

CDR3 nucleotides: TGCAGCGTTGAAGAGAAGGACAGGGGGCGCAGATATGGTGGCTACACCTTC. Translating gives CSVEEKDRGRRYGGYTF. This chain links TRBV29-1 with TRBJ1-2; TRBD1 agrees at 11 bases. The germline V gene encodes CDR1 SQVTM and CDR2 ANQGSEA. V lost 0 bases, J lost 7 bases, and 13 bases stayed unmatched. The CDR3 spans 17 residues.

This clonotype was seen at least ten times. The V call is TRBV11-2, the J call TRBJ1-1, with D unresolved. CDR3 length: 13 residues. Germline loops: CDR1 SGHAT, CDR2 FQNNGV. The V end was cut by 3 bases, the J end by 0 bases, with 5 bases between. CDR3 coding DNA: TGTGCCAGCAGCTTCTTGGTGAACACTGAAGCTTTCTTT. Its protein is CASSFLVNTEAFF.